These 8 T cell receptor beta chains were sequenced from one sample in a study of blood T cell repertoires in COVID-19. Only in-frame clones appear in the TCRdb table, and some are missing; sequencing was by immunoSEQ multiplex PCR. This table holds 150,000 to 200,000 clones, about nine tenths found once. The specimen was peripheral blood. The receptors were gathered from a man between 18 and 29 years old who had recovered from COVID-19.

This clone showed up just once. The V and J genes are TRBV9 and TRBJ2-1; 8 bases are shared with TRBD1. V shed 4 bases, J shed 7 bases, and the junction held 16 bases outside the gene matches. Germline V gene lookup returns CDR1 SGDLS and CDR2 YYNGEE. The CDR3 is 17 residues long. The CDR3 protein is CASSLPMTGAVTNEQFF. DNA of the CDR3: TGTGCCAGCAGCTTACCCATGACAGGGGCCGTAACTAATGAGCAGTTCTTC.

The chain has TRBV5-1 and TRBJ2-1, with a tentative D call TRBD2 (6 bases). The CDR3 runs 16 residues. Trimming removed 3 bases from V and 0 bases from J, with 13 bases in between. From germline, CDR1 is SGHRS and CDR2 YFSETQ. CDR3 nucleotide sequence: TGCGCCAGCAGCTCCCTTGGGCGGGGCTCCTACAATGAGCAGTTCTTC. This sequence encodes CASSSLGRGSYNEQFF.

The chain uses TRBV5-6 and TRBJ1-2; D is possibly TRBD1 (5 bases). CDR3 size: 12 residues. Germline values: CDR1 SGHDT, CDR2 YYEEEE. V was cut by 3 bases and J by 10 bases, with 13 bases left in between. CDR3 bases: TGTGCCAGCAGCTCAGCAGGGCGGGACTACACCTTC. This codes for CASSSAGRDYTF.

V is TRBV2 and J is TRBJ1-5; TRBD1 matches at 11 bases. This CDR3 comprises 16 residues. Germline CDR1 is SNHLY and CDR2 is FYNNEI. After removal of 6 bases from V and 6 bases from J, the junction contained 10 bases not matched to a gene. For the CDR3, the DNA is TGTGCCAGCAGCGGGCGGGGACAGGGGGGTTCTCAGCCCCAGCATTTT. Protein sequence: CASSGRGQGGSQPQHF.

The CDR3 DNA is TGTGCCAGCTCACCACGAGAGGCGGGCTCTGGGGCCAACGTCCTGACTTTC. The encoded protein is CASSPREAGSGANVLTF. This chain connects TRBV18 to TRBJ2-6, with a weak D call TRBD2 (5 bases). This CDR3 region has 17 residues. V was cut by 1 base and J by 0 bases, with 10 bases left in between. The germline V gene has CDR1 KGHSH and CDR2 LQKENI.

The chain employs TRBV7-2 and TRBJ2-7, with D perhaps TRBD2 (5 bases). V gave up 6 bases and J gave up 6 bases, with 18 bases separating them. The CDR3 is 14 amino acids. CDR1 and CDR2 from the germline V gene are SGHTA and FQGNSA. The DNA for the CDR3 is TGTGCCAGCAGTTTCGGACTCGGGCTTTTCGAGCAGTACTTC. Translation: CASSFGLGLFEQYF.

The rearrangement joins TRBV27 to TRBJ2-1, with 7 positions matching TRBD1. Germline CDR1 reads MNHEY; CDR2 reads SMNVEV (reference sequence). The V gene end was trimmed by 4 bases and the J gene end by 3 bases; junction bases not matched to a gene: 6. There are 15 residues in the CDR3. CDR3 in amino acids: CASSWDRTGYNEQFF. In DNA, the CDR3 is TGTGCCAGCAGTTGGGATCGGACAGGCTACAATGAGCAGTTCTTC.

This chain links TRBV5-4 with TRBJ1-1; 8 positions agree with TRBD1. Germline V CDR1 and CDR2: SGHNT, YYREEE (reference sequence). The trim removed 4 bases at V and 3 bases at J, leaving 2 bases unmatched. The length of the CDR3 is 13 residues. DNA of the CDR3: TGTGCCAGCAGCCCGACAGGGGACACTGAAGCTTTCTTT. It codes for CASSPTGDTEAFF.